Presented here are 8 T cell receptor beta chains from one specimen sequenced in a study of CD4+ T cells in melanoma. The method was immunoSEQ multiplex PCR; TCRdb's version includes in-frame clones alone and lacks a portion of them. The sample holds fewer than 150,000 clones; about nine tenths are singletons and the top ten take 1.5%. The receptor source for this set is a human donor with melanoma.

Only one count was recorded for this clone. The chain carries TRBV4-1 and TRBJ1-1; 9 bases fit TRBD1. This CDR3 contains 14 residues. J was trimmed by 5 bases and V by 4 bases; bases with no gene match: 5. Germline values: CDR1 MGHRA, CDR2 YSYEKL. The CDR3 here is CASSPWTGETEAFF. CDR3 coding DNA: TGCGCCAGCAGCCCCTGGACAGGGGAAACTGAAGCTTTCTTT.

This chain connects TRBV10-3 to TRBJ1-2, with D possibly being TRBD1 (6 bases). CDR1 is ENHRY, CDR2 SYGVKD, per germline. V gave up 4 bases and J gave up 0 bases, with 12 bases separating them. This CDR3 has 15 residues. The CDR3 is CAISGTDGANYGYTF. Here the CDR3 DNA reads TGTGCCATCAGTGGGACAGACGGAGCTAACTATGGCTACACCTTC.

The genes are TRBV19 and TRBJ1-6; D gene ambiguous. V was clipped by 5 bases and J by 13 bases, with 12 bases between them. The germline V gene encodes CDR1 LNHDA and CDR2 SQIVND (reference sequence). The CDR3 is made up of 12 amino acids. CDR3 protein: CASSFNDGPLHF. As DNA, the CDR3 is TGTGCCAGTAGTTTCAACGACGGGCCCCTCCACTTT. The full variable domain, in which reference TRBV19 and TRBJ1-6 provide the parts outside the CDR3, is DGGITQSPKYLFRKEGQNVTLSCEQNLNHDAMYWYRQDPGQGLRLIYYSQIVNDFQKGDIAEGYSVSREKKESFPLTVTSAQKNPTAFYLCASSFNDGPLHFGNGTRLTVT.

The DNA of the CDR3 is TGCGCCAGCGGGGGGACAGCCACCGGGGAGCTGTTTTTT. Its protein product is CASGGTATGELFF. V is TRBV5-1 and J is TRBJ2-2, with a tentative D call TRBD1 (7 bases). The CDR3 has 13 residues. CDR1 and CDR2 (germline): SGHRS, YFSETQ. Trimming cost V 7 bases and J 4 bases, with 11 bases left between them.

For this clone: The junction departs from germline at one end; a sequencing error may be responsible. V usage is TRBV4-2 and J usage is TRBJ1-6, with a possible D match to TRBD1 (6 bases). CDR3 length: 14 amino acids. CDR1 is LGHNA, CDR2 YNFKEQ, per germline. The CDR3 DNA is TGTGCCAGCAGCCAGGACAGAAGTAATTCACCCCCCCACTTT. Its translation: CASSQDRSNSPPHF.

J is TRBJ2-5 and V is TRBV5-1; D gene unclear. CDR3 length equals 14 residues. V lost 4 bases, J lost 4 bases, and 14 bases lay in between. Per the germline V gene, CDR1 is SGHRS and CDR2 is YFSETQ. In DNA form, the CDR3 reads TGCGCCAGCAGCGCGCCGGGCCCTGGAGAGACCCAGTACTTC. Translated, it gives CASSAPGPGETQYF.

This clone was recorded once. J is TRBJ2-3 and V is TRBV5-4; 7 bases map to TRBD2. The CDR3 has 15 amino acids. V lost 4 bases, J lost 3 bases, and 8 bases stayed unmatched. CDR1 is SGHNT and CDR2 is YYREEE in the germline V gene (reference sequence). The CDR3 is CASSPRTSSTDTQYF. The CDR3 DNA follows: TGTGCCAGCAGCCCACGGACTAGTAGTACAGATACGCAGTATTTT.

J is TRBJ2-1 and V is TRBV21-1; TRBD2, the table's D call, lacks a check against the DNA. TRBV21-1 is deemed a pseudogene. The CDR3 extends over 15 amino acids. Written as DNA, the CDR3 is TGTGCCAGCACCCCCGCGGCGGGAGGGCGGCATGAGCAGTTCTTC. Its protein is CASTPAAGGRHEQFF.